The clone carrying this T cell receptor beta chain occurred a few times. This specimen comes from a study of blood T cells in healthy people across ages. The CDR3 has 16 residues. CDR1 is SGHTS and CDR2 is YDEGEE in the germline V gene. With 4 bases removed from V and 1 base from J, the gap between germline ends came to 15 bases. Primed by a sample-barcoded 5' primer and a J-beta primer mix, a second PCR proceeded for about 6 to 12 cycles. TCRdb reprocessed the 5' RACE reads via MiXCR and lists one record per CDR3 protein. The sample lists roughly 1.6 million distinct CDR3 sequences, almost 35% occurring once.

This chain uses TRBV5-8 with TRBJ2-1, with unresolved D. Source material: blood. The TCR was taken from a woman aged 30 to 39 in good health. As DNA, the CDR3 is TGTGCCAGCAGCCGTACAAGTCCCCTGTCCTACAATGAGCAGTTCTTC. Translated, it gives CASSRTSPLSYNEQFF.